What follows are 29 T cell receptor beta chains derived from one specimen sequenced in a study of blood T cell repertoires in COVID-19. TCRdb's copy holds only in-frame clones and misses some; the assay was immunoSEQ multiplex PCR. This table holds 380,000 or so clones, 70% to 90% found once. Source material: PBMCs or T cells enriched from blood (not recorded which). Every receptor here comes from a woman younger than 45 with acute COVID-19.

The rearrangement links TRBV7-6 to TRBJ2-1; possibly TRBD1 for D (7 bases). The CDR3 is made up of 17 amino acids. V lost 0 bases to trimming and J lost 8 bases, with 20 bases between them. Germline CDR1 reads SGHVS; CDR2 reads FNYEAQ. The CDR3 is CASSLAYGRGVPDEQFF. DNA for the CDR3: TGTGCCAGCAGCTTAGCGTACGGCAGGGGGGTTCCCGATGAGCAGTTCTTC. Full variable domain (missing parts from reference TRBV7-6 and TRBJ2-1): GAGVSQSPRYKVTKRGQDVALRCDPISGHVSLYWYRQALGQGPEFLTYFNYEAQQDKSGLPNDRFSAERPEGSISTLTIQRTEQRDSAMYRCASSLAYGRGVPDEQFFGPGTRLTVL.

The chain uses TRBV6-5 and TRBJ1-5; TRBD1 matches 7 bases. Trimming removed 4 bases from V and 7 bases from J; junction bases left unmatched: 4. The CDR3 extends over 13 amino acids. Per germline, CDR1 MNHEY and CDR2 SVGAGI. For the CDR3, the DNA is TGTGCCAGCAGTTTGACAGGGTTCCAGCCCCAGCATTTT. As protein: CASSLTGFQPQHF.

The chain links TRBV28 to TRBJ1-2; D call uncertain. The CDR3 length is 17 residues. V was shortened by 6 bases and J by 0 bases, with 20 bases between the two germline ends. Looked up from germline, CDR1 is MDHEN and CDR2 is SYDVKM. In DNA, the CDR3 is TGTGCCAGCAGCCTAGGTATTGGCCCCGGGGCTAACTATGGCTACACCTTC. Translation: CASSLGIGPGANYGYTF.

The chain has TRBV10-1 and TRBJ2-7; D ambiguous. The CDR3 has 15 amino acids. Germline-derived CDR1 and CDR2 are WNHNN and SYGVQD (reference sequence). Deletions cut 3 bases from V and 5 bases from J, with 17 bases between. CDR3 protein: CASSDQTAPFHEQYF. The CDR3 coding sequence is TGCGCCAGCAGTGACCAAACAGCTCCGTTCCACGAGCAGTACTTC.

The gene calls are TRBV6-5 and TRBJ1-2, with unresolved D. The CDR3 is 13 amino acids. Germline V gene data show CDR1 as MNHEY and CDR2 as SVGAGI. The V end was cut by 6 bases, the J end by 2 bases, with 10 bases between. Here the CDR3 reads CASRPTGNYGYTF. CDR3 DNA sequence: TGTGCCAGCAGGCCCACGGGGAACTATGGCTACACCTTC.

The CDR3: CASRTGETNEKLFF. The DNA of the CDR3 is TGTGCCAGCAGGACAGGGGAAACTAATGAAAAACTGTTTTTT. V gene TRBV27 combines with J gene TRBJ1-4; 8 nucleotides align to TRBD1. Trimming removed 6 bases from V and 1 base from J; junction bases left unmatched: 1. Germline V lookup: CDR1 MNHEY, CDR2 SMNVEV (reference sequence). The CDR3 covers 14 residues.

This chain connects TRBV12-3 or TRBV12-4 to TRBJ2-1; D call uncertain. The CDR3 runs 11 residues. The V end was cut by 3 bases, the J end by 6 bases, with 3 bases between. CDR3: CASSFINEQFF. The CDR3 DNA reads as TGTGCCAGCAGTTTTATCAATGAGCAGTTCTTC.

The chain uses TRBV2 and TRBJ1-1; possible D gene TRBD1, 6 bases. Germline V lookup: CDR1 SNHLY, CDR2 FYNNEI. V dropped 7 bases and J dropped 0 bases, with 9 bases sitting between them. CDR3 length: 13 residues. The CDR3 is CASKNRVNTEAFF. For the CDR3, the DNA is TGTGCCAGCAAGAACAGGGTGAACACTGAAGCTTTCTTT.

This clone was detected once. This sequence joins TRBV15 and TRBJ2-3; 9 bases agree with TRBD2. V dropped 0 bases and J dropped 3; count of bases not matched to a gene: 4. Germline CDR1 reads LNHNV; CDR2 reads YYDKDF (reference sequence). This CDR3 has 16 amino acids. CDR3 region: CATSRDPSGGTDTQYF. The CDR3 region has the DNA TGTGCCACCAGCAGAGATCCCAGCGGGGGGACAGATACGCAGTATTTT. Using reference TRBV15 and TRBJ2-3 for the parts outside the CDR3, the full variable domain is DAMVIQNPRYQVTQFGKPVTLSCSQTLNHNVMYWYQQKSSQAPKLLFHYYDKDFNNEADTPDNFQSRRPNTSFCFLDIRSPGLGDTAMYLCATSRDPSGGTDTQYFGPGTRLTVL.

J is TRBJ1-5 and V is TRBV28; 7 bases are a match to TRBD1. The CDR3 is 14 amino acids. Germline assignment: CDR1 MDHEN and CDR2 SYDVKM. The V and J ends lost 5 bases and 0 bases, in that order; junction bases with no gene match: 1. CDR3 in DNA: TGTGCCAGCAGTCAGGGGGGTAGCAATCAGCCCCAGCATTTT. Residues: CASSQGGSNQPQHF.

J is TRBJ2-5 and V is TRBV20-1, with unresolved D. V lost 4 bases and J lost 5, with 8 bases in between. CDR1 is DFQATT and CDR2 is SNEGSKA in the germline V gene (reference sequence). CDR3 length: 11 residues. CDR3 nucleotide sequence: TGCAGTGCTATGTTGGAGGAGACCCAGTACTTC. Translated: CSAMLEETQYF.

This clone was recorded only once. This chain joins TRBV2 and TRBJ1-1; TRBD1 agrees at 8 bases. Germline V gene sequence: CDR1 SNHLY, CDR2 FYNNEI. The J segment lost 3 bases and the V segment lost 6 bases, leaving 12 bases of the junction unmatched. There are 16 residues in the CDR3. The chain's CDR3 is CASSPGGRGLDTEAFF. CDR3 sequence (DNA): TGTGCCAGCAGCCCAGGGGGCAGGGGTTTGGACACTGAAGCTTTCTTT.

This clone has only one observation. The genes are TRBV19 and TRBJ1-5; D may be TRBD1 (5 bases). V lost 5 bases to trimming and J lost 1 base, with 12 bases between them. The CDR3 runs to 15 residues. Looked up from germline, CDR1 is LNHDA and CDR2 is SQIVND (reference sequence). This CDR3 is CASSRQFGSNQPQHF. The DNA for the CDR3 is TGTGCCAGTAGTCGACAGTTTGGGAGCAATCAGCCCCAGCATTTT.

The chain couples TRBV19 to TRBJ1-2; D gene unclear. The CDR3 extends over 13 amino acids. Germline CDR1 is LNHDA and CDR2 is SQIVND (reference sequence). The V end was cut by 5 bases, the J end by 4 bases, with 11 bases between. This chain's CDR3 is CASSPGVGYGYTF. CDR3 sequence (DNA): TGTGCCAGTAGTCCCGGGGTAGGCTATGGCTACACCTTC.

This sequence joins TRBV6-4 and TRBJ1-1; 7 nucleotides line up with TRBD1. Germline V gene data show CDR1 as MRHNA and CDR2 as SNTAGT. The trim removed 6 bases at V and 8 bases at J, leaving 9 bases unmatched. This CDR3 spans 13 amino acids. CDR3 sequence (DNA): TGTGCCAGCAGACAAAAACAGGGGCCCGAAGCTTTCTTT. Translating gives CASRQKQGPEAFF.

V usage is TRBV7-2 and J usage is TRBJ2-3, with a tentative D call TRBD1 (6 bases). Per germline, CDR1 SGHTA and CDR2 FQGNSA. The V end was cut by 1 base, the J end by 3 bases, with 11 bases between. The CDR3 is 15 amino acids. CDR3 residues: CASSLGAGATDTQYF. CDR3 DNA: TGTGCCAGCAGCTTAGGGGCAGGGGCGACAGATACGCAGTATTTT.

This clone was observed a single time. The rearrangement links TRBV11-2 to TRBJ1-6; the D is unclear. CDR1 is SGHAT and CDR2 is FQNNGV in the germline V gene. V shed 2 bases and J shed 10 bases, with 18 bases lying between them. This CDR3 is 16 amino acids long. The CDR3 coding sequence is TGTGCCAGCAGCTTAATCGGTGTGGGCAGTGGCTCACCCCTCCACTTT. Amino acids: CASSLIGVGSGSPLHF. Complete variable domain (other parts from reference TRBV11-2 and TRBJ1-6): EAGVAQSPRYKIIEKRQSVAFWCNPISGHATLYWYQQILGQGPKLLIQFQNNGVVDDSQLPKDRFSAERLKGVDSTLKIQPAKLEDSAVYLCASSLIGVGSGSPLHFGNGTRLTVT.

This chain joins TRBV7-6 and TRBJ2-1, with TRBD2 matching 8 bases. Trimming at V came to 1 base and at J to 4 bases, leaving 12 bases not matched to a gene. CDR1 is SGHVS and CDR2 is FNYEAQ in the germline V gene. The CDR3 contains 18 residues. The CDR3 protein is CASSLGTGGVLVYNEQFF. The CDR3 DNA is TGTGCCAGCAGCTTAGGAACGGGGGGGGTCTTAGTTTACAATGAGCAGTTCTTC. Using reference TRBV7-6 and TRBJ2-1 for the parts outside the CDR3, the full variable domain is GAGVSQSPRYKVTKRGQDVALRCDPISGHVSLYWYRQALGQGPEFLTYFNYEAQQDKSGLPNDRFSAERPEGSISTLTIQRTEQRDSAMYRCASSLGTGGVLVYNEQFFGPGTRLTVL.

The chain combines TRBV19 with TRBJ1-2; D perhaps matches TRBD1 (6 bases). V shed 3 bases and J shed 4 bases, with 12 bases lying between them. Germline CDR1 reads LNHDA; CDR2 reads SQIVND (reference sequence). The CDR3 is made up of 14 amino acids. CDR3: CASSIVGAIYGYTF. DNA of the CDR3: TGTGCCAGTAGTATCGTGGGGGCGATCTATGGCTACACCTTC.

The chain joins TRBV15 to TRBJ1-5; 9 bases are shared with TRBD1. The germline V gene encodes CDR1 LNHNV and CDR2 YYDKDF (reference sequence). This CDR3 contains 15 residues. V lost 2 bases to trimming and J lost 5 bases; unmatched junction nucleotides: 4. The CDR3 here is CATSRLDRGDQPQHF. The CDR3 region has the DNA TGTGCCACCAGCAGACTAGACAGGGGGGATCAGCCCCAGCATTTT.

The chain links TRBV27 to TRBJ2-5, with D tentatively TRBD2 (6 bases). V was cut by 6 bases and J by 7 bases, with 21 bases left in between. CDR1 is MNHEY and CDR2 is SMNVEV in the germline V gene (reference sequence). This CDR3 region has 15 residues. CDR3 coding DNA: TGTGCCAGCAGAACTGGGGACTTCCATTATGGGACCCAGTACTTC. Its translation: CASRTGDFHYGTQYF.

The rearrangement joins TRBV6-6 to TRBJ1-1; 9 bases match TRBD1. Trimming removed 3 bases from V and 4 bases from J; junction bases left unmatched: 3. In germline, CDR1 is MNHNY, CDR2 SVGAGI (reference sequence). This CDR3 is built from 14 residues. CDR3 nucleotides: TGTGCCAGCAGTTATCGGGACAGGGCCACTGAAGCTTTCTTT. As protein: CASSYRDRATEAFF.

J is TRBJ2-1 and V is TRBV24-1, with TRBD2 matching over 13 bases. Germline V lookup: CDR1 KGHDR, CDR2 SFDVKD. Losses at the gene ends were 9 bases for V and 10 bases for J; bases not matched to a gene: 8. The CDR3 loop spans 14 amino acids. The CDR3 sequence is CATQGGLAGKEQFF. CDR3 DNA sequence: TGTGCCACCCAAGGGGGACTAGCGGGGAAGGAGCAGTTCTTC.

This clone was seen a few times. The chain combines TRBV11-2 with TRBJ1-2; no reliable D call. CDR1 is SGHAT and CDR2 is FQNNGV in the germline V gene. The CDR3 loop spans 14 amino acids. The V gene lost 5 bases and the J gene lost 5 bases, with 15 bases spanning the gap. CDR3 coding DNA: TGTGCCAGCAGCGCAAAGCCTAATCGATATGGCTACACCTTC. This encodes CASSAKPNRYGYTF.

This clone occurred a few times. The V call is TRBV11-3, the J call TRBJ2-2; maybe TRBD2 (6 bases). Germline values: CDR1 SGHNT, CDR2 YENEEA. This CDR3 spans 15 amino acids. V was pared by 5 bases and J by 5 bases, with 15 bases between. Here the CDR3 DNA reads TGTGCCAGCAGCCGGCGGGGCCGGGGAACCGGGGAGCTGTTTTTT. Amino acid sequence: CASSRRGRGTGELFF.

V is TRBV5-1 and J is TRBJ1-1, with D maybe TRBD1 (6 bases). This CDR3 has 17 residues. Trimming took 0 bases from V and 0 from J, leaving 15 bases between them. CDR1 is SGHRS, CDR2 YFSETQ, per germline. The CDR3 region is CASSLAQGSEMNTEAFF. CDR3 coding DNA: TGCGCCAGCAGCTTGGCTCAGGGGAGCGAAATGAACACTGAAGCTTTCTTT.

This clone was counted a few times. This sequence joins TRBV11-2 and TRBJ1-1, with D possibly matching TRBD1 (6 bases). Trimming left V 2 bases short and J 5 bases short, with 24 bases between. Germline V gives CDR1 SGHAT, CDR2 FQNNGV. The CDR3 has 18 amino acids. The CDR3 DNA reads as TGTGCCAGCAGCTTAATTTTTGGGCAGGGGTTTCCGGGGACTGAAGCTTTCTTT. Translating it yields CASSLIFGQGFPGTEAFF.

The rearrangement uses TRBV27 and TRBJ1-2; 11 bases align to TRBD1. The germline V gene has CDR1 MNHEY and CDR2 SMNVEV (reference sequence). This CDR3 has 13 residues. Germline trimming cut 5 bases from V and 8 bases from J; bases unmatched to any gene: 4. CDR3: CASSLDRGRGYTF. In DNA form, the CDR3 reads TGTGCCAGCAGTCTGGACAGGGGGCGCGGCTACACCTTC.

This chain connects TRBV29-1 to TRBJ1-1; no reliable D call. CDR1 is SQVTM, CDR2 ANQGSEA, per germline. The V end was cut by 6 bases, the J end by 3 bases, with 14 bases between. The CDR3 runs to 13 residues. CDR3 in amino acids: CSVKLQVHTEAFF. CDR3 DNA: TGCAGCGTCAAACTCCAGGTGCACACTGAAGCTTTCTTT. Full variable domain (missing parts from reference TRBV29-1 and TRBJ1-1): SAVISQKPSRDICQRGTSLTIQCQVDSQVTMMFWYRQQPGQSLTLIATANQGSEATYESGFVIDKFPISRPNLTFSTLTVSNMSPEDSSIYLCSVKLQVHTEAFFGQGTRLTVV.